A selection of T cell receptor beta chains follows, all from one sample in a study of T cells in Graves' hyperthyroidism and ophthalmopathy. In TCRdb, the multiplex PCR reads were re-called with MiXCR into one record per CDR3 protein. This table has hundreds of thousands of distinct CDR3 sequences, about 20% appearing once. Sequencing was carried out using blood. Receptors were obtained from a man aged 25-45 years with Graves' ophthalmopathy. Each CDR3 is given with its conserved first and last residue. A D gene is named only where the DNA matches it firmly. Size is omitted from some rows. Given values are once, few, many or a class for expanded clones.

size: many
V: TRBV20-1
D: TRBD1
J: TRBJ1-5
DNA: TGCAGTGCTAGTGGGACAGGGGGCAATCAGCCCCAGCATTTT
CDR3: CSASGTGGNQPQHF

size: many
V: TRBV11-2
D: TRBD1
J: TRBJ2-2
DNA: TGTGCCAGCAGCTGGCCGGGACAGGGAGGTTTGAACACCGGGGAGCTGTTTTTT
CDR3: CASSWPGQGGLNTGELFF

size: .
V: TRBV20-1
D: .
J: TRBJ1-1
DNA: TGCAGTGCTAGTGGCCAGGGAGTGTCTGAAGCTTTCTTT
CDR3: CSASGQGVSEAFF

size: .
V: TRBV30
D: .
J: TRBJ2-7
DNA: TGTGCCTGGAGTGTTCAGATGCCCGAGCAGTACTTC
CDR3: CAWSVQMPEQYF

size: many
V: TRBV5-1
D: .
J: TRBJ2-2
DNA: TGCGCCAGCAGCTTCTCTACTTGGAACACCGGGGAGCTGTTTTTT
CDR3: CASSFSTWNTGELFF

size: few
V: TRBV30
D: TRBD1
J: TRBJ2-7
DNA: TGTGCCTGTACCGGGACAGGACTTTACGAGCAGTACTTC
CDR3: CACTGTGLYEQYF

size: .
V: TRBV30
D: TRBD1
J: TRBJ1-2
DNA: TGTGCCTGGAGTTTCACAGGGGACTATGGCTACACCTTC
CDR3: CAWSFTGDYGYTF

size: many
V: TRBV11-1
D: .
J: TRBJ2-2
DNA: TGTGCCAGCAGCCACAGGGAGACCGGGGAGCTGTTTTTT
CDR3: CASSHRETGELFF

size: few
V: TRBV10-2
D: TRBD1
J: TRBJ2-1
DNA: TGCGCCAGCAGTGAGTCGCGGACAGGGGGGGGCCATCATGAGCAGTTCTTC
CDR3: CASSESRTGGGHHEQFF

size: few
V: TRBV30
D: TRBD1
J: TRBJ1-5
DNA: TGTGCCTGGAGTGTGGGACAGGGTAAGCCCCAGCATTTT
CDR3: CAWSVGQGKPQHF

size: many
V: TRBV30
D: .
J: TRBJ2-1
DNA: TGTGCCTGGGATCCGGTGGGACCGGGAAATGAGCAGTTCTTC
CDR3: CAWDPVGPGNEQFF

size: few
V: TRBV6-6
D: .
J: TRBJ2-5
DNA: TGTGCCAGCAGTTACTCGGTAGGGGAGACCCAGTACTTC
CDR3: CASSYSVGETQYF

size: few
V: TRBV29-1
D: .
J: TRBJ1-1
DNA: TGCAGCGCCACCTCCCAGGGAACTGAAGCTTTCTTT
CDR3: CSATSQGTEAFF

size: .
V: TRBV3-1
D: .
J: TRBJ1-2
DNA: TGTGCCAGCAGCCAAGAGATTGCCAGGGTTGGAGACTATGGCTACACCTTC
CDR3: CASSQEIARVGDYGYTF

size: many
V: TRBV20-1
D: .
J: TRBJ2-3
DNA: TGCAGTGCTAGAGATCCCCAGTGGGAGTCCACAGATACGCAGTATTTT
CDR3: CSARDPQWESTDTQYF

size: few
V: TRBV28
D: .
J: TRBJ2-1
DNA: TGTGCCAGCAGTTCCGGGACCCTATACTACAATGAGCAGTTCTTC
CDR3: CASSSGTLYYNEQFF

size: few
V: TRBV6-1
D: TRBD1
J: TRBJ1-1
DNA: TGTGCCAGCACACGGACAGGGGTCGTAACTGAAGCTTTCTTT
CDR3: CASTRTGVVTEAFF

size: many
V: TRBV12-3/TRBV12-4
D: .
J: TRBJ2-7
DNA: TGTGCCAGCACGGGAGAGATCTACGAGCAGTACTTC
CDR3: CASTGEIYEQYF

size: .
V: TRBV4-3
D: .
J: TRBJ2-6
DNA: TGCGCCAGCAGCCAAGAGATGAGGGCCGGGGCCAACGTCCTGACTTTC
CDR3: CASSQEMRAGANVLTF

size: .
V: TRBV28
D: .
J: TRBJ2-4
DNA: TGTGCCAGCACCCTTTCAGTTGCCAAAAACATTCAGTACTTC
CDR3: CASTLSVAKNIQYF

size: medium-sized
V: TRBV24-1
D: .
J: TRBJ2-7
DNA: TGTGCCACCAGTGATTTATGGGGAAACGAGCAGTACTTC
CDR3: CATSDLWGNEQYF

size: few
V: TRBV4-3
D: TRBD1
J: TRBJ2-3
DNA: TGCGCCAGCAGCCAAGACGGACAGGAGATCACAGATACGCAGTATTTT
CDR3: CASSQDGQEITDTQYF

size: .
V: TRBV11-2
D: TRBD2
J: TRBJ2-2
DNA: TGTGCCAGCAGCTTGCGGGAGGGGGTCGGGGAGCTGTTTTTT
CDR3: CASSLREGVGELFF